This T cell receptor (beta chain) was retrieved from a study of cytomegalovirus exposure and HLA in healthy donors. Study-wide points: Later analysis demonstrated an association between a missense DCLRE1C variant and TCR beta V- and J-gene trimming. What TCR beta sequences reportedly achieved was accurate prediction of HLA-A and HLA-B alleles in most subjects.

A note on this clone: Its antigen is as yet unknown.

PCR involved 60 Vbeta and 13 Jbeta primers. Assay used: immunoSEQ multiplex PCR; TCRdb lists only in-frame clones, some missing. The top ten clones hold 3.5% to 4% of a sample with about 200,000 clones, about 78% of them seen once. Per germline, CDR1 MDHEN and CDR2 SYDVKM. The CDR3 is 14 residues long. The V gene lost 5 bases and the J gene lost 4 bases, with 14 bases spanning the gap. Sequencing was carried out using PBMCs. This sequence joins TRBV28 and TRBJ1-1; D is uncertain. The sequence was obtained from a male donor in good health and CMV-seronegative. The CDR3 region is CASSPHGSTTEAFF. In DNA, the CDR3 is TGTGCCAGCAGTCCCCACGGGTCGACCACTGAAGCTTTCTTT.